This T cell receptor (beta chain) was sequenced for a study of Ad26.COV2.S vaccination and SARS-CoV-2 variants. Study-level information: Each vaccinee took Ad26.COV2.S intramuscularly, once or twice 56 days apart. The study's findings and limits: Comparable non-spike TCR breadth was observed in vaccine and placebo recipients. Measurements of TCR breadth and depth may have given underestimates of the total T cell responses. Placebo recipients trailed vaccine recipients in spike-specific TCR breadth.

Treatment described: around 19 received Ad26.COV2.S at low or high dose, single or two shots; roughly 5 received placebo; per-sample allocation not given. Material that was analyzed had been drawn on day 63 after the first vaccine or placebo injection. Sequencing was performed with immunoSEQ multiplex PCR; in TCRdb, only in-frame clones are kept and a portion is missing. The repertoire holds 350,000 to 450,000 clones, with around four fifths as singletons. Concerning this clone itself: The antigen remains undetermined.

Here the sequenced sample was peripheral blood, taken in a trial of Ad26.COV2.S vaccine versus placebo. The TCR sequence derives from a person aged 18-60 years who received the Ad26.COV2.S COVID-19 vaccine or a placebo.

In nucleotides, the CDR3 is TGTGCCAGCAGTTACGGGACAGGGGCCCACGAGCAGTACTTC. It encodes CASSYGTGAHEQYF. The chain is built from TRBV6-5 and TRBJ2-7, with TRBD1 identical over 10 bases. J gave up 5 bases and V 2 bases, and 3 bases lay outside the gene matches. Germline V gene data show CDR1 as MNHEY and CDR2 as SVGAGI. This CDR3 is 14 amino acids long.